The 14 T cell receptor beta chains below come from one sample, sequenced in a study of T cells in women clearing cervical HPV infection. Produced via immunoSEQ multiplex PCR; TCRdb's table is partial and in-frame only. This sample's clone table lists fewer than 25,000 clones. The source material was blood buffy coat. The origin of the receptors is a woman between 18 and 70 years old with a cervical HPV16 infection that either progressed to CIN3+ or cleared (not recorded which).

The CDR3 loop is CAISQLNRGPNYNEQFF. The CDR3 bases that were read are TGTGCCATCAGCCAATTAAACAGGGGTCCTAACTACAATGAG. J is TRBJ2-1 and V is TRBV10-3, with 7 bases fitting TRBD1. The read finishes 3 residues shy of the CDR3 end, and the germline J gene is used to complete it. In germline, CDR1 is ENHRY, CDR2 SYGVKD. V lost 6 bases to trimming and J lost 3 bases; unmatched junction nucleotides: 14. The CDR3 runs to 17 residues.

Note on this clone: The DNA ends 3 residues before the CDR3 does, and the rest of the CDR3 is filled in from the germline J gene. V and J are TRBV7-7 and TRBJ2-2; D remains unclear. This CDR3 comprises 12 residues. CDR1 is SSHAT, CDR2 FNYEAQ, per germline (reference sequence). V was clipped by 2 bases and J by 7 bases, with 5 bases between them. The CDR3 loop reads CASSLINGELFF. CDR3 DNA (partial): TGTGCCAGCAGCTTAATCAACGGGGAG.

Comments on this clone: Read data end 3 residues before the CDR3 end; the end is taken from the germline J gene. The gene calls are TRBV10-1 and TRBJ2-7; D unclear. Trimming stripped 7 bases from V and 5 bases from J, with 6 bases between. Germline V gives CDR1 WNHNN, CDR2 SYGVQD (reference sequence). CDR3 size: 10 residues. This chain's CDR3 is CASTRNEQYF. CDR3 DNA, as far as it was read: TGCGCCAGCACCAGGAACGAG.

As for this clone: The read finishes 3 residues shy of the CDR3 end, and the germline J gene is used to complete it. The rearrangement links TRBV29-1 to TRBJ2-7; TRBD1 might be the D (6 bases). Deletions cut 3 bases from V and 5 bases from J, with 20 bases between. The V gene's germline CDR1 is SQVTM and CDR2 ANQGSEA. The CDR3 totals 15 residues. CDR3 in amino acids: CSVDVIGAGDNEQYF. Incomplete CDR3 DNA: TGCAGCGTTGATGTGATTGGGGCAGGGGATAACGAG.

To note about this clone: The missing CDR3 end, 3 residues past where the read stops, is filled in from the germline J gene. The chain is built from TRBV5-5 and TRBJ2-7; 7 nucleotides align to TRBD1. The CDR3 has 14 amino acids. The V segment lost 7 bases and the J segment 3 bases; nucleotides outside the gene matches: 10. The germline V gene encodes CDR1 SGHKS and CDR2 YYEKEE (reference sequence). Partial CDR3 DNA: TGTGCCAGCCGATCTGGGACAGCCCTCTACGAG. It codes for CASRSGTALYE. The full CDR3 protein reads CASRSGTALYEQYF.

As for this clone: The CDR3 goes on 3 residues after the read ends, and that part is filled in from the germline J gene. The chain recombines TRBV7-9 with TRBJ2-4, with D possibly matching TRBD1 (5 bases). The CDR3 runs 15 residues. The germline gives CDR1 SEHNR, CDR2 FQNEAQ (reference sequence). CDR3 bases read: TGTGCCAGCAGCTGGAGCTCACAGGTTAACTATGGT. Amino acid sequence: CASSWSSQVNYG. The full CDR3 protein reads CASSWSSQVNYGQYF.

The DNA read from the CDR3 is TGCGCCAGCAGGGTTAGCTCTGGGGCCAACGTC. This translates into CASRVSSGANV. The full CDR3 protein is CASRVSSGANVLTF. This chain joins TRBV5-1 and TRBJ2-6; D gene ambiguous. The read is 3 residues too short to cover the CDR3 end, so that end is filled in from the germline J gene. CDR1 is SGHRS, CDR2 YFSETQ, per germline. Trimming took off 5 bases at V and 0 bases at J, with 6 bases between the two ends. This CDR3 region has 14 residues. Drawing the rest from reference TRBV5-1 and TRBJ2-6, the complete variable domain is KAGVTQTPRYLIKTRGQQVTLSCSPISGHRSVSWYQQTPGQGLQFLFEYFSETQRNKGNFPGRFSGRQFSNSRSEMNVSTLELGDSALYLCASRVSSGANVLTFGAGSRLTVL.

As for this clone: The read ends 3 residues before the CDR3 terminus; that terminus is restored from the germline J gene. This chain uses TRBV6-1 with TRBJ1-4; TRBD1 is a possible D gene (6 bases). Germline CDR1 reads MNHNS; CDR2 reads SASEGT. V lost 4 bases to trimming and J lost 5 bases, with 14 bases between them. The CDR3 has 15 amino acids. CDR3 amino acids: CASSVQGGLNEKLFF. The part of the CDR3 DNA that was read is TGTGCCAGCAGTGTACAGGGAGGCCTAAATGAAAAA.

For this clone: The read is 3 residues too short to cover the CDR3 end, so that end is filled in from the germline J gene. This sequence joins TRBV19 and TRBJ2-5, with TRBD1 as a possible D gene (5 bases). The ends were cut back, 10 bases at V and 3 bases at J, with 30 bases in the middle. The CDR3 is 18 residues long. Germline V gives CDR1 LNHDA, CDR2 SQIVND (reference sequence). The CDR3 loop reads CAIPNVTAGKYQKETQYF. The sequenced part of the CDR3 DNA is TGTGCCATCCCCAATGTCACAGCAGGGAAGTATCAGAAAGAGACC.

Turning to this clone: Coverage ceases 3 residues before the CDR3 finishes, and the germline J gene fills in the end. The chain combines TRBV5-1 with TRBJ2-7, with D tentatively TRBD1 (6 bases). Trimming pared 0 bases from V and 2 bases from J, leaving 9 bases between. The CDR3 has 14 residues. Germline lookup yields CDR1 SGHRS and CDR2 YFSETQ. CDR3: CASSLEGQTYEQYF. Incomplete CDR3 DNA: TGCGCCAGCAGCTTGGAAGGACAGACCTACGAG.

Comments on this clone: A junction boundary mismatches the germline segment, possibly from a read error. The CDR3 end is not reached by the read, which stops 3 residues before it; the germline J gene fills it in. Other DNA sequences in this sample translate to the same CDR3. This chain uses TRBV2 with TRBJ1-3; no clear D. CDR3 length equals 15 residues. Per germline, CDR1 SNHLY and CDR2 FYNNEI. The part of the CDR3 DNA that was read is TGTGCCAGCAGTGAAAGGGCAGCCTCTGGAAACACT. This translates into CASSERAASGNT. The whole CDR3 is CASSERAASGNTIYF.

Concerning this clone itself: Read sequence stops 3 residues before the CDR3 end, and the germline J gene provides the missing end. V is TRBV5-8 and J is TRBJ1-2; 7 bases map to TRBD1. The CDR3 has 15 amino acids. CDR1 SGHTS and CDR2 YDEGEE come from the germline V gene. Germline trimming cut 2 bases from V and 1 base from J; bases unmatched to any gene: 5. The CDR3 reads CASSLKQGRNYGYTF. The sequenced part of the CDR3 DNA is TGTGCCAGCAGCTTAAAACAGGGGCGTAACTATGGC.

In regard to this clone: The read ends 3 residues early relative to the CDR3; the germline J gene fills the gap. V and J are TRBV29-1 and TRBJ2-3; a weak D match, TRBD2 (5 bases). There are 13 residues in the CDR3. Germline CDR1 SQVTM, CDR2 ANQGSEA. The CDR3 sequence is CSVLGFPGETQYF. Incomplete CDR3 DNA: TGCAGCGTTCTAGGTTTCCCCGGGGAGACG.

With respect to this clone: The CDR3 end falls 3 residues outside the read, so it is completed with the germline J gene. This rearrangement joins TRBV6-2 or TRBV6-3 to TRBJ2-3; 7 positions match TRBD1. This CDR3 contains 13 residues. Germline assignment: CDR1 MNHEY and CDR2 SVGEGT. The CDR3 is CASSPQGVKTQYF. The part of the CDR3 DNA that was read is TGTGCCAGCAGCCCCCAGGGGGTAAAGACG.